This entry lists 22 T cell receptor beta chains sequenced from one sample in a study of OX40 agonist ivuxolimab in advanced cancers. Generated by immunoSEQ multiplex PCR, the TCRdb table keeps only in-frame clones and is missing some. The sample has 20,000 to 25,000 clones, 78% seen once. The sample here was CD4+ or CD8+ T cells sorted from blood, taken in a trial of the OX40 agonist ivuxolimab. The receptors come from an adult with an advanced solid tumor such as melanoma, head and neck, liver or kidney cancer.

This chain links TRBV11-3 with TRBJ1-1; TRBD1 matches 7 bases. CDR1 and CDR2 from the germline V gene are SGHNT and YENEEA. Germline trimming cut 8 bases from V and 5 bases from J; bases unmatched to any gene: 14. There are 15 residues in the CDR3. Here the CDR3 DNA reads TGTGCCAGCTCAAAGTCCGGGACAGAAGCGACTGAAGCTTTCTTT. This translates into CASSKSGTEATEAFF.

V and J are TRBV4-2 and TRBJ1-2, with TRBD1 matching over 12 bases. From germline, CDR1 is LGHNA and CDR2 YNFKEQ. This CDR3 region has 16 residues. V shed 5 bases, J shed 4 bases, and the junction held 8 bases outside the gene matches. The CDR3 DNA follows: TGTGCCAGCAGCACGGGACAGGGGGCTAGAAGCTATGGCTACACCTTC. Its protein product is CASSTGQGARSYGYTF.

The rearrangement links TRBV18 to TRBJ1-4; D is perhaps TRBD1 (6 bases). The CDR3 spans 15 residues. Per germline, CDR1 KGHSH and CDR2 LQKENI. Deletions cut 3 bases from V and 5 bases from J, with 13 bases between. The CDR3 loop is CASSPRSGGNEKLFF. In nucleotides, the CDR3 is TGTGCCAGCTCACCCCGGAGCGGGGGCAATGAAAAACTGTTTTTT. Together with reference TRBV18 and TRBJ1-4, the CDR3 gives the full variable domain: NAGVMQNPRHLVRRRGQEARLRCSPMKGHSHVYWYRQLPEEGLKFMVYLQKENIIDESGMPKERFSAEFPKEGPSILRIQQVVRGDSAAYFCASSPRSGGNEKLFFGSGTQLSVL.

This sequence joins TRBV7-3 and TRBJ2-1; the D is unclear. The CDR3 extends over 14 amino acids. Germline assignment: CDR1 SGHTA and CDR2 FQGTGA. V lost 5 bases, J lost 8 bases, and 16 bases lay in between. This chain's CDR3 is CASSPLGGFDEQFF. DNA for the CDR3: TGTGCCAGCAGCCCGCTGGGCGGTTTCGATGAGCAGTTCTTC.

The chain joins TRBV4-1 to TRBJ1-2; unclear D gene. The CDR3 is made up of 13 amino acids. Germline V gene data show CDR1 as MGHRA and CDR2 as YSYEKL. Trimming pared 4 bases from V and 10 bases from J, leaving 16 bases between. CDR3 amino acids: CASSLSRTGDYTF. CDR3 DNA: TGCGCCAGCAGCCTCAGTAGGACTGGGGACTACACCTTC.

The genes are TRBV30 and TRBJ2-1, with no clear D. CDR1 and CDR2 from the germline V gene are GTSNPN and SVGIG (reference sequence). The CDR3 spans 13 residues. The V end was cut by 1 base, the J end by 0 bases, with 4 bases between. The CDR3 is CAWSASSYNEQFF. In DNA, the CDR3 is TGTGCCTGGAGTGCAAGCTCCTACAATGAGCAGTTCTTC.

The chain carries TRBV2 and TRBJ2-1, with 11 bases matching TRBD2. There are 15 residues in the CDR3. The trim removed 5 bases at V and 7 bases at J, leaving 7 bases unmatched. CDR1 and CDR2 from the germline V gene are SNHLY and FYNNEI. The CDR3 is CASSFLAGGSNEQFF. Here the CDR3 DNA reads TGTGCCAGCAGTTTCCTAGCGGGAGGAAGTAATGAGCAGTTCTTC.

The CDR3 nucleotides read TGCGCCAGCAGCCAAGATCCGGGGACGAAAGAGACCCAGTACTTC. Encoded protein: CASSQDPGTKETQYF. The chain carries TRBV4-1 and TRBJ2-5; possibly TRBD1 or TRBD2 for D (5 bases each). There are 15 residues in the CDR3. V was cut by 0 bases and J by 3 bases, with 11 bases left in between. CDR1 MGHRA and CDR2 YSYEKL come from the germline V gene.

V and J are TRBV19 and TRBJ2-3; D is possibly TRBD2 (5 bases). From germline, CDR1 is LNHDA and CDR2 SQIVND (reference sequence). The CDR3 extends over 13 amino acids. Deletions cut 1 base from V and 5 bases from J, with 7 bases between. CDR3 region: CASSIVGRDTQYF. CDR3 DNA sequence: TGTGCCAGTAGTATAGTAGGGAGAGATACGCAGTATTTT.

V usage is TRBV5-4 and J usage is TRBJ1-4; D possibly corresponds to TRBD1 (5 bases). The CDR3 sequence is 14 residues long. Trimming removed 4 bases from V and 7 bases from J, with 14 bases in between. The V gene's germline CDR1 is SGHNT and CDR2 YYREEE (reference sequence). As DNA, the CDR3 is TGTGCCAGCAGCCGGAGGGGTGGAATTGAAAAACTGTTTTTT. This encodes CASSRRGGIEKLFF.

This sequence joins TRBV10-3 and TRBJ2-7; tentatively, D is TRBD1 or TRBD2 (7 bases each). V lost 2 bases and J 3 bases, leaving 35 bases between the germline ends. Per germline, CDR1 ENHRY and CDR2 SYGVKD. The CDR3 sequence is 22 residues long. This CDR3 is CAISEGGGHGQVFSDPHYEQYF. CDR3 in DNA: TGTGCCATCAGTGAGGGGGGGGGCCACGGACAGGTTTTCTCTGATCCCCACTACGAGCAGTACTTC.

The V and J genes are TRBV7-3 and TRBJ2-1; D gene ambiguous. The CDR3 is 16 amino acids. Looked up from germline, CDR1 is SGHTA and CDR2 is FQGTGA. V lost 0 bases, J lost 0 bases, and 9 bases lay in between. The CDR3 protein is CASSLTAESSYNEQFF. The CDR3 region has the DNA TGTGCCAGCAGCTTAACGGCGGAGAGCTCCTACAATGAGCAGTTCTTC.

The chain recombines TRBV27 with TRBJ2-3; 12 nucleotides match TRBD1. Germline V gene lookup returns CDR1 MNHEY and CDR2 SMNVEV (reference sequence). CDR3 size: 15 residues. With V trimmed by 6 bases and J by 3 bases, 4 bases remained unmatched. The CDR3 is CASRSGQGATDTQYF. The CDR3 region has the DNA TGTGCCAGCAGATCGGGACAGGGGGCAACAGATACGCAGTATTTT.

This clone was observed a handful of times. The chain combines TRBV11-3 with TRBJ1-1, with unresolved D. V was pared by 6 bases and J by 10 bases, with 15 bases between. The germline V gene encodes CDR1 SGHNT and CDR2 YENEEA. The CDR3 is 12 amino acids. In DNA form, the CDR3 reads TGTGCCAGCAGTCTGTCGGAGGGCCGAGCTTTCTTT. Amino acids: CASSLSEGRAFF.

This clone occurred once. For the CDR3, the DNA is TGTGCCAGCAGCTTAGCAGGCGGGAGAGGGTTGAGTGAGCAGTTCTTC. Protein product: CASSLAGGRGLSEQFF. The gene calls are TRBV11-1 and TRBJ2-1; TRBD2 matches 7 bases. The CDR3 contains 16 residues. Per the germline V gene, CDR1 is SGHAT and CDR2 is FQDESV (reference sequence). Trimming took 0 bases from V and 9 from J; bases not matched to a gene: 11.

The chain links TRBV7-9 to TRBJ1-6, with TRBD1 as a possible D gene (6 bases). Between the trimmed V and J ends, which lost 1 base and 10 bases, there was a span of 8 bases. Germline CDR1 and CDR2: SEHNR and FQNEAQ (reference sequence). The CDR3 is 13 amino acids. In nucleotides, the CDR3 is TGTGCCAGCAGCTTAGACAGGGTATCACCCCTCCACTTT. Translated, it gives CASSLDRVSPLHF.

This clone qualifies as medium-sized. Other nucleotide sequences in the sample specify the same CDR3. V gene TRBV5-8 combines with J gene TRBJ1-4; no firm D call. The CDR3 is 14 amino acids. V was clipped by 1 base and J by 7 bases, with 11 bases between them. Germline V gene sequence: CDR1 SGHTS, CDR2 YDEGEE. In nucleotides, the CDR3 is TGTGCCAGCAGCTTGCGTGGAGGCGGTGAAAAACTGTTTTTT. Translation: CASSLRGGGEKLFF.

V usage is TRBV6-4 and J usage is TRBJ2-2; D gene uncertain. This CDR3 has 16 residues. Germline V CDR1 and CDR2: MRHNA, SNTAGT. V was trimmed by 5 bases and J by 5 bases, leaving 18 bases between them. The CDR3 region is CASSPLHSSRTGELFF. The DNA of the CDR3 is TGTGCCAGCAGTCCTCTCCACTCGAGTAGGACCGGGGAGCTGTTTTTT.

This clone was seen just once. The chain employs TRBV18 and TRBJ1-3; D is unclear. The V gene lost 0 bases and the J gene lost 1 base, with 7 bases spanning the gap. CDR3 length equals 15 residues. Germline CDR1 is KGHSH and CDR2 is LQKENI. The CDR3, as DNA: TGTGCCAGCTCACCACCCGCCGGGTCTGGAAACACCATATATTTT. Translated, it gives CASSPPAGSGNTIYF.

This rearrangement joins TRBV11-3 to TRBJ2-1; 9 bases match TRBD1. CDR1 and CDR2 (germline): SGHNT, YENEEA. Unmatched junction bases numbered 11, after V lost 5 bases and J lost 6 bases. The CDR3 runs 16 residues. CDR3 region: CASSQNPGQGINEQFF. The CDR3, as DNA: TGTGCCAGCAGCCAAAACCCGGGACAGGGCATCAATGAGCAGTTCTTC.

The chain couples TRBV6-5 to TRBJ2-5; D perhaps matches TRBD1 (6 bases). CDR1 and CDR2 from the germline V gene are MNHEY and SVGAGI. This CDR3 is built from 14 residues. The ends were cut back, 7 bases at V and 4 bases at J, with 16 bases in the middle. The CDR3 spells CASTHRRGGETQYF. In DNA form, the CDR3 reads TGTGCCAGCACCCACCGGAGAGGGGGAGAGACCCAGTACTTC.

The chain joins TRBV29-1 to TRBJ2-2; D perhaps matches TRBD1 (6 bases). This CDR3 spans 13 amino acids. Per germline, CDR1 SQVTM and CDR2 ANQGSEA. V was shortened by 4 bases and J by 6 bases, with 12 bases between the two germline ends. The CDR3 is CSVGVRGPGELFF. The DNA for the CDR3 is TGCAGCGTTGGTGTCAGGGGTCCCGGGGAGCTGTTTTTT.